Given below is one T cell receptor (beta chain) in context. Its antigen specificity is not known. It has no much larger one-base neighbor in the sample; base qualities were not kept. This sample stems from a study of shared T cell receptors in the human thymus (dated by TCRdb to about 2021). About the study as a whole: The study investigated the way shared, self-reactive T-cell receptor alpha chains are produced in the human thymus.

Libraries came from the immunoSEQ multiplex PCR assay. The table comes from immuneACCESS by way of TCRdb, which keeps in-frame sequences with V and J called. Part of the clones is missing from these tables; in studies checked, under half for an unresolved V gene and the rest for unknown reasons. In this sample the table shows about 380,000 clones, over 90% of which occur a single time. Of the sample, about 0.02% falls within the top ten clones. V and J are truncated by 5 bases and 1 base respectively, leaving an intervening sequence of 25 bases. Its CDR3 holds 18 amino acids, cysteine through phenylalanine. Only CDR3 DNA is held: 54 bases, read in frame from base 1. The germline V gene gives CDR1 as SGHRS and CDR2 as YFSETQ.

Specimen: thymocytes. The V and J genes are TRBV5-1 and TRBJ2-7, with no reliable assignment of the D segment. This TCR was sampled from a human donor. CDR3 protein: CASSHGPRGVRISYEQYF. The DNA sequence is TGCGCCAGCAGTCATGGCCCCCGTGGAGTTAGGATATCCTACGAGCAGTACTTC.